A selection of T cell receptor beta chains follows, all from one sample in a study of beta chain features in type 1 diabetes. Sequenced by immunoSEQ multiplex PCR; TCRdb stores in-frame clones only, minus some. The sample records about 620,000 clones, around 16% being singletons. Sequenced material: naive CD4+ T cells from blood. The receptors come from a man younger than 35 in good health. CDR3s include the opening cysteine and the closing phenylalanine or tryptophan. The order of the fields is D gene, clone size, V gene, J gene, CDR3 length, CDR3 DNA, CDR3 protein. The D gene is left open where the match is weak. Rows give clone size only sometimes, using once, few, many, or a class for an expanded clone.

TRBD1	NA	TRBV28	TRBJ1-2	12	TGTGCCAGCTCCCGGGGACAGTATGGCTACACCTTC	CASSRGQYGYTF
NA	NA	TRBV5-1	TRBJ2-3	15	TGCGCCAGCATCTTGAACGGGGGTAGCACAGATACGCAGTATTTT	CASILNGGSTDTQYF
TRBD1	NA	TRBV6-1	TRBJ1-1	13	TGTGCCATCCGCAGGGGGCTGAACACTGAAGCTTTCTTT	CAIRRGLNTEAFF
NA	few	TRBV7-2	TRBJ2-3	14	TGTGCCAGCAGCTCCACCGGGGGCATAAATACGCAGTATTTT	CASSSTGGINTQYF
NA	NA	TRBV25-1	TRBJ2-7	12	TGTGCCAGCAGTGGGGGGCCGGGTGAGCAGTACTTC	CASSGGPGEQYF
TRBD2	NA	TRBV9	TRBJ2-2	14	TGTGCCAGCAGCGTAGTACGGGAGGGCGGGGAGCTGTTTTTT	CASSVVREGGELFF
NA	few	TRBV28	TRBJ1-1	12	TGTGCCAGCAGTGGGGGCGGCGGAGGGGCTTTCTTT	CASSGGGGGAFF
NA	NA	TRBV29-1	TRBJ2-7	14	TGCAGCGTTGAGACGGGACTCCTCACCTACGAGCAGTACTTC	CSVETGLLTYEQYF
TRBD2	few	TRBV10-3	TRBJ2-5	14	TGTGCCATCAGCCGAACTAGCGGCCGGGAGACCCAGTACTTC	CAISRTSGRETQYF
TRBD1	NA	TRBV10-3	TRBJ1-2	13	TGTGCCATCAGTGCCGGACAGGGCTATGGCTACACCTTC	CAISAGQGYGYTF
NA	NA	TRBV4-3	TRBJ2-2	16	TGCGCCAGCAGCCACTCTCGGGCCGGGAACACCGGGGAGCTGTTTTTT	CASSHSRAGNTGELFF
TRBD1	few	TRBV9	TRBJ1-1	17	TGTGCCAGCAGTAAGGGACAGGGGTTTTCCCTGAACACTGAAGCTTTCTTT	CASSKGQGFSLNTEAFF
NA	few	TRBV7-2	TRBJ1-6	15	TGTGCCAGCAGCTTAGGGGCAGGGGCTAATTCACCCCTCCACTTT	CASSLGAGANSPLHF
NA	NA	TRBV21-1	TRBJ1-3	15	TGTGCCAGCAGGGGGGCGACGCGATCTGGAAACACCATATATTTT	CASRGATRSGNTIYF
TRBD2	NA	TRBV7-7	TRBJ2-3	17	TGTGCCAGCAGCTTAGGGCCAGCGGGAGCCCGGGGCGATACGCAGTATTTT	CASSLGPAGARGDTQYF
TRBD1	NA	TRBV7-4	TRBJ2-7	16	TGTGCCAGCAGCTCTCTAGCCGGGACAGTCACCTACGAGCAGTACTTC	CASSSLAGTVTYEQYF
TRBD1	few	TRBV2	TRBJ2-5	16	TGTGCCAGCACCTCGGTACGGGACAGTACTAGTGAGACCCAGTACTTC	CASTSVRDSTSETQYF
NA	NA	TRBV6-6	TRBJ2-7	14	TGTGCCAGCAGTTACGCGGGACTCATGGGCGAGCAGTACTTC	CASSYAGLMGEQYF
TRBD1	NA	TRBV18	TRBJ2-3	12	TGTGCCAGCTCGACAGGGGACCGTACGCAGTATTTT	CASSTGDRTQYF
NA	NA	TRBV29-1	TRBJ2-1	14	TGCAGCGTAAGGGATGGTAGCAAGGGCAATGAGCAGTTCTTC	CSVRDGSKGNEQFF